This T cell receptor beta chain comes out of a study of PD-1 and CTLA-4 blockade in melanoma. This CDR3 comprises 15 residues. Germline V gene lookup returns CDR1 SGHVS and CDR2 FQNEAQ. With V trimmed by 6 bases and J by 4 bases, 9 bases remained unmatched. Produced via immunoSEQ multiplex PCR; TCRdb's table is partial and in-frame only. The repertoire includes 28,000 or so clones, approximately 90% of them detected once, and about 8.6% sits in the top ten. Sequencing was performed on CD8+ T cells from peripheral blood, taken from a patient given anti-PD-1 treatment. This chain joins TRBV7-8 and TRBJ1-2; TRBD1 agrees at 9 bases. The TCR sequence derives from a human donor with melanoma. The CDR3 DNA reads TGTGCCAGCAGTGAGGAGGGACAGGGCATCTATGGCTACACCTTC. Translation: CASSEEGQGIYGYTF.